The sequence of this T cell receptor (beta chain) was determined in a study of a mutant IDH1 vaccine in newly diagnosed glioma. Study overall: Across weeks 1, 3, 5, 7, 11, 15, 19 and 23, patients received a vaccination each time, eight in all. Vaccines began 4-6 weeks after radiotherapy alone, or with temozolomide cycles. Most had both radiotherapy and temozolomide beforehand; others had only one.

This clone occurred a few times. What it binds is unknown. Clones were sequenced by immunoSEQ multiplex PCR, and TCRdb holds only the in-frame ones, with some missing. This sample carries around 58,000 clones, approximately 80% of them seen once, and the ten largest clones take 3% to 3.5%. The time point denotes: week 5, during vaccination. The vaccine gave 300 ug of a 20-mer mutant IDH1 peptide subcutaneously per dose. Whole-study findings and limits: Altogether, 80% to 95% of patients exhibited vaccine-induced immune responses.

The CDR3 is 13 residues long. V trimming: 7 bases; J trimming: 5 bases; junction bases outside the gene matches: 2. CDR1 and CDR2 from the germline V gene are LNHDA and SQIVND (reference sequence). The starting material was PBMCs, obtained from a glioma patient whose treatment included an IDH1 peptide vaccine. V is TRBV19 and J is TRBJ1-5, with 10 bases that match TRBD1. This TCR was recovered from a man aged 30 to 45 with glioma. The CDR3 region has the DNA TGTGCCAGTAATGACAGGGGGCATCAGCCCCAGCATTTT. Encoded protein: CASNDRGHQPQHF.